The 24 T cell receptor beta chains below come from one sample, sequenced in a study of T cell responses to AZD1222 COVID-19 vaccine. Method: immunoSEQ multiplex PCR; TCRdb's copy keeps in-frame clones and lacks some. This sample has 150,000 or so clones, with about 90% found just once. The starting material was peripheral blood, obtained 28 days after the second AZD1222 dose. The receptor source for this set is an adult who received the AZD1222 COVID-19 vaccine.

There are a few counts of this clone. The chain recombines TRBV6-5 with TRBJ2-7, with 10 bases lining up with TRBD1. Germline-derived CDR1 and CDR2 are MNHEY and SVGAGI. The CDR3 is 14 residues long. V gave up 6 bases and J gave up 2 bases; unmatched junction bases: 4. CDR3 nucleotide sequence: TGTGCCAGCAGCGCCGGGACAGGGGCCTACGAGCAGTACTTC. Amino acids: CASSAGTGAYEQYF.

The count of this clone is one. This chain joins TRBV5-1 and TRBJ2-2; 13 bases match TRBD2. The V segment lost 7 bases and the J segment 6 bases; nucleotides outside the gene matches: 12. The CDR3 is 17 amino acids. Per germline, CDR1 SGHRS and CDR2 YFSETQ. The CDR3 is CASSWTSGSLGAGELFF. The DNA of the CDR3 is TGCGCCAGCTCGTGGACTAGCGGGAGTCTGGGGGCCGGGGAGCTGTTTTTT.

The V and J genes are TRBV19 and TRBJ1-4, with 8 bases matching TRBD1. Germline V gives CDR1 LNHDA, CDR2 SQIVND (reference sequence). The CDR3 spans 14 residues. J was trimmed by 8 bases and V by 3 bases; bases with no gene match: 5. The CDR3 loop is CASSMPGGREKLFF. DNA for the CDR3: TGTGCCAGTAGTATGCCAGGGGGCCGGGAAAAACTGTTTTTT.

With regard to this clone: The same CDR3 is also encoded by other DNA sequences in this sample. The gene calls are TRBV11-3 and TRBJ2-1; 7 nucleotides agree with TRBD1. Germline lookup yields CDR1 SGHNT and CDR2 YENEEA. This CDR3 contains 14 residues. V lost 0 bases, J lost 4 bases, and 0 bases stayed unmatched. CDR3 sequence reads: CASSLEGQYNEQFF. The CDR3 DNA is TGTGCCAGCAGCTTAGAGGGACAGTACAATGAGCAGTTCTTC.

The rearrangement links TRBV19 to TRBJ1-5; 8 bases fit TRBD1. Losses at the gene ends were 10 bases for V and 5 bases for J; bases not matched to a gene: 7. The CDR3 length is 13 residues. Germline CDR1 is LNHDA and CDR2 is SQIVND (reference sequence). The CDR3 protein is CATRNRGDQPQHF. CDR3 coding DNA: TGTGCCACTAGAAACAGGGGGGATCAGCCCCAGCATTTT.

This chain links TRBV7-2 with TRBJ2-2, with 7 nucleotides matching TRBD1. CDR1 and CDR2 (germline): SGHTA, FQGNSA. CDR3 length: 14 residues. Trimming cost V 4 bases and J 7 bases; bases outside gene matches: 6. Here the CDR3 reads CASSYRTGHGELFF. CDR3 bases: TGTGCCAGCAGCTACCGGACAGGCCACGGGGAGCTGTTTTTT.

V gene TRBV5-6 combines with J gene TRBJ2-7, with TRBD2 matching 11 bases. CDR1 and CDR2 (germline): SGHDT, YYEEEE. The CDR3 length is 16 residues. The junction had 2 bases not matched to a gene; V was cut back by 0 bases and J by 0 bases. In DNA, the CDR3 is TGTGCCAGCAGCTTGGAAGGACTAGCGGGCTCCTACGAGCAGTACTTC. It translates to CASSLEGLAGSYEQYF.

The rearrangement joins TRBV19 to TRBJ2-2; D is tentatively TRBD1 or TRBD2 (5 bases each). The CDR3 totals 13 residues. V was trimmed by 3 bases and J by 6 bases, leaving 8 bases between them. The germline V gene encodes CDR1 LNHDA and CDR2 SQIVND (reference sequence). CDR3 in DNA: TGTGCCAGTAGTATTGTGGGGGCCGGGGAGCTGTTTTTT. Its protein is CASSIVGAGELFF.

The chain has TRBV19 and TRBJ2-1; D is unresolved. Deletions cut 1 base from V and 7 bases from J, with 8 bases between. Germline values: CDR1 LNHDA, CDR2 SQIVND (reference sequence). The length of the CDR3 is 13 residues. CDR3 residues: CASSIGVANEQFF. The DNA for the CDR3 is TGTGCCAGTAGTATAGGAGTGGCGAATGAGCAGTTCTTC.

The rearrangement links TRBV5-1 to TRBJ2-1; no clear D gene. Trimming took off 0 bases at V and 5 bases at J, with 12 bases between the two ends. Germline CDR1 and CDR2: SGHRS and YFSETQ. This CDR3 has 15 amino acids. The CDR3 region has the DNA TGCGCCAGCAGCTTGGTTGTCCGAACAGACAATGAGCAGTTCTTC. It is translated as CASSLVVRTDNEQFF.

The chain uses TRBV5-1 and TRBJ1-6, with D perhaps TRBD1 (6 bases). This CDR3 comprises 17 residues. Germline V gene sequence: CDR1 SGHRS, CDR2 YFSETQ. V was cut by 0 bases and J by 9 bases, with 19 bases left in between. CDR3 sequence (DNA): TGCGCCAGCAGCTTGGAAGGGGGGGTCAGCTCGTTTTCACCCCTCCACTTT. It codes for CASSLEGGVSSFSPLHF.

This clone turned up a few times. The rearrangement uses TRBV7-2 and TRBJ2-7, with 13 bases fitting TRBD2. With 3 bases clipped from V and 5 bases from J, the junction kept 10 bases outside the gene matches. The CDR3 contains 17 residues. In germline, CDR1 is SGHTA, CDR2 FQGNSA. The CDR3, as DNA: TGTGCCAGCAGCTTGCAACTCGGACTAGCGGGAGTGGACGAGCAGTACTTC. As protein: CASSLQLGLAGVDEQYF.

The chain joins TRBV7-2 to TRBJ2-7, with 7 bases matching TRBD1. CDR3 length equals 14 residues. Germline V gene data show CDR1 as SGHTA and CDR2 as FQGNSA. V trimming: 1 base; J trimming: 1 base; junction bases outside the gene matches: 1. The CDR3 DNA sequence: TGTGCCAGCAGCTTAGTGGGACAGTCCTACGAGCAGTACTTC. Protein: CASSLVGQSYEQYF.

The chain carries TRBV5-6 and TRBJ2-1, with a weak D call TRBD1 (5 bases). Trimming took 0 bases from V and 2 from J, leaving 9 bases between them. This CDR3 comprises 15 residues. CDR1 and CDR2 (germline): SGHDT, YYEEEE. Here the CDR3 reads CASSLVSGTYNEQFF. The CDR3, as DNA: TGTGCCAGCAGCTTGGTGTCAGGGACCTACAATGAGCAGTTCTTC.

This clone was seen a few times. CDR3 sequence reads: CASSQNQGWQETQYF. DNA for the CDR3: TGTGCCAGCAGCCAAAATCAGGGCTGGCAAGAGACCCAGTACTTC. The chain combines TRBV4-2 with TRBJ2-5, with D possibly TRBD1 on 5 matching bases. Looked up from germline, CDR1 is LGHNA and CDR2 is YNFKEQ. V was pared by 2 bases and J by 2 bases, with 12 bases between. This CDR3 contains 15 residues.

The CDR3 region is CASSRLAGTGELFF. CDR3 DNA sequence: TGTGCCAGCAGCAGACTAGCGGGCACCGGGGAGCTGTTTTTT. This rearrangement joins TRBV7-3 to TRBJ2-2; 10 bases fit TRBD2. Trimming removed 5 bases from V and 4 bases from J; junction bases left unmatched: 1. Germline V gives CDR1 SGHTA, CDR2 FQGTGA. The CDR3 extends over 14 amino acids.

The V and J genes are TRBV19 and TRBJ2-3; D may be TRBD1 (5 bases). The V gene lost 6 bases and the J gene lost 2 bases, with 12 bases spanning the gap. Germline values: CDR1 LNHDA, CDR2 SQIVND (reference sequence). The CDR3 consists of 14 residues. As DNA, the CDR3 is TGTGCCAGTAGAAGGACATTTAACACAGATACGCAGTATTTT. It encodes CASRRTFNTDTQYF.

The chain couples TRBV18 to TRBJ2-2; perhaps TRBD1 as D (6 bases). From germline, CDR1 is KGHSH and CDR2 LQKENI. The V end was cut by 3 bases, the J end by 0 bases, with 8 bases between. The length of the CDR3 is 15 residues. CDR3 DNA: TGTGCCAGCTCACCTACAGGGCCGAACACCGGGGAGCTGTTTTTT. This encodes CASSPTGPNTGELFF. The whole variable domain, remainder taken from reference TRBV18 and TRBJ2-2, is NAGVMQNPRHLVRRRGQEARLRCSPMKGHSHVYWYRQLPEEGLKFMVYLQKENIIDESGMPKERFSAEFPKEGPSILRIQQVVRGDSAAYFCASSPTGPNTGELFFGEGSRLTVL.

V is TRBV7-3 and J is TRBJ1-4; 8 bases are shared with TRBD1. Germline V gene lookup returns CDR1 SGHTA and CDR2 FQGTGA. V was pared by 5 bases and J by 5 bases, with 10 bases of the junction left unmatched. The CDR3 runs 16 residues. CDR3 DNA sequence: TGTGCCAGCAGCCAAAATCCCGGGACAGGAAATGAAAAACTGTTTTTT. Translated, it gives CASSQNPGTGNEKLFF. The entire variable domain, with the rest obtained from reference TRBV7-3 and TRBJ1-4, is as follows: GAGVSQTPSNKVTEKGKYVELRCDPISGHTALYWYRQSLGQGPEFLIYFQGTGAADDSGLPNDRFFAVRPEGSVSTLKIQRTERGDSAVYLCASSQNPGTGNEKLFFGSGTQLSVL.

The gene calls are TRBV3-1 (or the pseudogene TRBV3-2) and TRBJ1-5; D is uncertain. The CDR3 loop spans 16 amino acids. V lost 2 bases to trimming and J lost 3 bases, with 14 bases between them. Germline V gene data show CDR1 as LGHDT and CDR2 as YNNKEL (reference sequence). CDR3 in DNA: TGTGCCAGCAGCCAAACTCGTTCCGGGGTCAATCAGCCCCAGCATTTT. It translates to CASSQTRSGVNQPQHF.

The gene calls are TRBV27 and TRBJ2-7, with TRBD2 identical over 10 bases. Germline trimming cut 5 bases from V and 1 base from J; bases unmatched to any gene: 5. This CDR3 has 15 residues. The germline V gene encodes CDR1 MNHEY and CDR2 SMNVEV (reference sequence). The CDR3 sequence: CASSTRTSGSYEQYF. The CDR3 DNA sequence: TGTGCCAGCAGTACAAGGACTAGCGGATCCTACGAGCAGTACTTC.

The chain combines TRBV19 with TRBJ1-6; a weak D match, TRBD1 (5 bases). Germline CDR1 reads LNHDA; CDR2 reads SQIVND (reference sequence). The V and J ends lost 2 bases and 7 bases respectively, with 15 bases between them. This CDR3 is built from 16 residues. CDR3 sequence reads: CASSIRWGYRNSPLHF. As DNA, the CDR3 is TGTGCCAGTAGTATACGATGGGGGTACCGGAATTCACCCCTCCACTTT.

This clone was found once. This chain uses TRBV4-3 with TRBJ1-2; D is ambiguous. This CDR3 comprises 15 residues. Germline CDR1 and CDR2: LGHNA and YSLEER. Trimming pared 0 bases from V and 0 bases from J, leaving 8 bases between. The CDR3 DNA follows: TGCGCCAGCAGCCAAGATCAAAACGCTAACTATGGCTACACCTTC. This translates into CASSQDQNANYGYTF.

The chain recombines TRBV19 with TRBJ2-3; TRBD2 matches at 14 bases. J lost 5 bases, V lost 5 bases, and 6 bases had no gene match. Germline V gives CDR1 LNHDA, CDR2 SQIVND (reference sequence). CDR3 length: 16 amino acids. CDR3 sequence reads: CASSARLAGGGDTQYF. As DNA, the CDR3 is TGTGCCAGTAGTGCACGACTAGCGGGAGGGGGAGATACGCAGTATTTT.